A single sample gave rise to the 28 T cell receptor beta chains below, sequenced in a study of technical replicates of blood from a handful of donors. Sequencing was performed with immunoSEQ multiplex PCR; in TCRdb, only in-frame clones are kept and a portion is missing. The data contain 78,000 or so clones, about nine tenths of them seen just once; the ten biggest clones take up under 0.4%. Sequenced: T cells isolated from PBMCs. These receptors were taken from a human donor in good health. Some clones in this sample may be carry-over from other donors' samples.

The V gene is TRBV30, the J gene TRBJ2-3; D is perhaps TRBD1 (5 bases). V gave up 3 bases and J gave up 7 bases, with 8 bases separating them. From germline, CDR1 is GTSNPN and CDR2 SVGIG (reference sequence). The CDR3 extends over 11 amino acids. CDR3 nucleotides: TGTGCCTGGAGGAGGACAAATACGCAGTATTTT. It encodes CAWRRTNTQYF.

J is TRBJ2-7 and V is TRBV2, with 8 bases aligning to TRBD2. Germline V gene data show CDR1 as SNHLY and CDR2 as FYNNEI. Losses at the gene ends were 10 bases for V and 1 base for J; bases not matched to a gene: 18. This CDR3 spans 17 amino acids. The CDR3 DNA sequence: TGTGCCACCACACTAGACGGATTCCAGCGGGGGTCCTACGAGCAGTACTTC. It yields the protein CATTLDGFQRGSYEQYF.

The V and J genes are TRBV4-1 and TRBJ1-2, with a possible D match to TRBD1 (5 bases). Germline V gene data show CDR1 as MGHRA and CDR2 as YSYEKL. V was clipped by 4 bases and J by 8 bases, with 14 bases between them. The CDR3 covers 13 residues. For the CDR3, the DNA is TGCGCCAGCAGCCCACTTAGACAGTCCGGCTACACCTTC. Protein sequence: CASSPLRQSGYTF.

V is TRBV29-1 and J is TRBJ2-1, with 8 bases that match TRBD2. With 4 bases clipped from V and 9 bases from J, the junction kept 14 bases outside the gene matches. The CDR3 runs to 15 residues. Germline-derived CDR1 and CDR2 are SQVTM and ANQGSEA. The CDR3 sequence is CSVGSSGLVFLEQFF. The DNA for the CDR3 is TGCAGCGTTGGATCCTCGGGACTAGTCTTCCTTGAGCAGTTCTTC.

This sequence joins TRBV27 and TRBJ2-7; 9 bases align to TRBD1. This CDR3 region has 15 residues. Germline V gene sequence: CDR1 MNHEY, CDR2 SMNVEV (reference sequence). After removal of 6 bases from V and 4 bases from J, the junction contained 10 bases not matched to a gene. Here the CDR3 DNA reads TGTGCCAGCAGCCCAGGGACAGGGACGGTTTACGAGCAGTACTTC. Protein: CASSPGTGTVYEQYF.

The rearrangement joins TRBV19 to TRBJ2-3; 9 nucleotides agree with TRBD2. V shed 2 bases, J shed 4 bases, and the junction held 7 bases outside the gene matches. This CDR3 comprises 16 residues. CDR1 is LNHDA and CDR2 is SQIVND in the germline V gene (reference sequence). CDR3 residues: CASSISEGGGADTQYF. The CDR3 DNA sequence: TGTGCCAGTAGTATAAGTGAAGGCGGGGGGGCAGATACGCAGTATTTT. The full variable domain, in which reference TRBV19 and TRBJ2-3 provide the parts outside the CDR3, is DGGITQSPKYLFRKEGQNVTLSCEQNLNHDAMYWYRQDPGQGLRLIYYSQIVNDFQKGDIAEGYSVSREKKESFPLTVTSAQKNPTAFYLCASSISEGGGADTQYFGPGTRLTVL.

The chain employs TRBV27 and TRBJ2-7; TRBD1 matches 10 bases. V lost 4 bases to trimming and J lost 10 bases; unmatched junction nucleotides: 7. Germline CDR1 reads MNHEY; CDR2 reads SMNVEV (reference sequence). The CDR3 contains 13 residues. As DNA, the CDR3 is TGTGCCAGCAGTTGGGGGACAGGGGATTACCAGTACTTC. This translates into CASSWGTGDYQYF.

The chain carries TRBV6-4 and TRBJ1-2; D is unresolved. Trimming took off 0 bases at V and 6 bases at J, with 23 bases between the two ends. The germline gives CDR1 MRHNA, CDR2 SNTAGT. The CDR3 covers 18 residues. Here the CDR3 DNA reads TGTGCCAGCAGTGACTCCGGGATCGACCCCACTGTAAGAAATGGCTACACCTTC. Residues: CASSDSGIDPTVRNGYTF.

The rearrangement uses TRBV6-6 and TRBJ1-1; TRBD1 is a possible D gene (6 bases). Trimming took off 4 bases at V and 10 bases at J, with 19 bases between the two ends. CDR1 is MNHNY and CDR2 is SVGAGI in the germline V gene (reference sequence). This CDR3 is 14 amino acids long. The CDR3, as DNA: TGTGCCAGCAGTTCCCTACACAGGGTCTGGGTAGCTTTCTTT. It codes for CASSSLHRVWVAFF.

V gene TRBV2 combines with J gene TRBJ2-2, with TRBD2 as a possible D gene (6 bases). Germline-derived CDR1 and CDR2 are SNHLY and FYNNEI. CDR3 length: 15 residues. Trimming cost V 6 bases and J 4 bases, with 15 bases left between them. The CDR3 sequence is CASRELAPSTGELFF. In DNA form, the CDR3 reads TGTGCCAGCAGAGAACTAGCTCCGAGCACCGGGGAGCTGTTTTTT.

The chain links TRBV29-1 to TRBJ2-5, with D possibly being TRBD1 (5 bases). Germline V CDR1 and CDR2: SQVTM, ANQGSEA. V lost 1 base and J 1 base, leaving 22 bases between the germline ends. The CDR3 covers 18 residues. The CDR3 sequence is CSVEVALKPGSSQETQYF. In DNA, the CDR3 is TGCAGCGTTGAAGTGGCCTTGAAACCAGGGTCCTCCCAAGAGACCCAGTACTTC.

The rearrangement joins TRBV9 to TRBJ1-1; D gene uncertain. V was cut by 3 bases and J by 1 base, with 7 bases left in between. This CDR3 region has 13 residues. The V gene's germline CDR1 is SGDLS and CDR2 YYNGEE. The CDR3 coding sequence is TGTGCCAGCAGCGGGGCCGGGAACACTGAAGCTTTCTTT. It is translated as CASSGAGNTEAFF.

The chain combines TRBV18 with TRBJ2-7; D perhaps matches TRBD2 (6 bases). V lost 2 bases to trimming and J lost 1 base, with 12 bases between them. The CDR3 sequence is 15 residues long. Germline assignment: CDR1 KGHSH and CDR2 LQKENI. CDR3: CASSPKRAISYEQYF. The CDR3 DNA is TGTGCCAGCTCACCAAAGCGGGCCATTTCCTACGAGCAGTACTTC. The whole variable domain, filled in from reference TRBV18 and TRBJ2-7, reads NAGVMQNPRHLVRRRGQEARLRCSPMKGHSHVYWYRQLPEEGLKFMVYLQKENIIDESGMPKERFSAEFPKEGPSILRIQQVVRGDSAAYFCASSPKRAISYEQYFGPGTRLTVT.

The chain joins TRBV5-4 to TRBJ2-1; no reliable D call. The CDR3 loop spans 15 amino acids. Trimming pared 2 bases from V and 8 bases from J, leaving 17 bases between. Germline V lookup: CDR1 SGHNT, CDR2 YYREEE (reference sequence). The CDR3 DNA reads as TGTGCCAGCAGCTTAAGGCCGGAGTCCTTCGATGAGCAGTTCTTC. Protein product: CASSLRPESFDEQFF.

The genes are TRBV5-1 and TRBJ2-5; 11 nucleotides match TRBD1. Germline V gene lookup returns CDR1 SGHRS and CDR2 YFSETQ. This CDR3 is 15 amino acids long. V was clipped by 4 bases and J by 5 bases; unmatched bases: 7. CDR3 sequence (DNA): TGCGCCAGCAGCCCCGGACAGGGGGCCCGGGAGACCCAGTACTTC. It codes for CASSPGQGARETQYF.

Only a few counts were recorded for this clone. Written as DNA, the CDR3 is TGTGCCAGCAGTTTGCACAACCCAGGGACTGAAGCTTTCTTT. Protein: CASSLHNPGTEAFF. The V call is TRBV27, the J call TRBJ1-1; a possible D gene is TRBD1 (5 bases). This CDR3 region has 14 residues. Deletions cut 3 bases from V and 5 bases from J, with 13 bases between. The germline CDR1 and CDR2 sequences are MNHEY and SMNVEV (reference sequence).

The chain recombines TRBV15 with TRBJ2-7; 10 nucleotides align to TRBD2. The germline V gene has CDR1 LNHNV and CDR2 YYDKDF (reference sequence). The CDR3 sequence is 15 residues long. After removal of 5 bases from V and 4 bases from J, the junction contained 8 bases not matched to a gene. CDR3 in amino acids: CATSGASTSGYEQYF. As DNA, the CDR3 is TGTGCCACCAGCGGAGCCTCGACTAGCGGGTACGAGCAGTACTTC.

The chain carries TRBV28 and TRBJ2-7, with 15 bases fitting TRBD2. Trimming at V came to 1 base and at J to 2 bases, leaving 9 bases not matched to a gene. Germline CDR1 and CDR2: MDHEN and SYDVKM. There are 19 residues in the CDR3. The CDR3 DNA reads TGTGCCAGCAGTTTATCCCTGGGACTAGCGGGAGGTCATACCTACGAGCAGTACTTC. It translates to CASSLSLGLAGGHTYEQYF.

The V gene is TRBV9, the J gene TRBJ2-1; 10 bases map to TRBD2. From germline, CDR1 is SGDLS and CDR2 YYNGEE. J was trimmed by 8 bases and V by 0 bases; bases with no gene match: 14. This CDR3 comprises 18 residues. The CDR3 nucleotides are TGTGCCAGCAGCGTAGAAGTTAGCGGGAGGTCCCCGGTCGATGAGCAGTTCTTC. Residues: CASSVEVSGRSPVDEQFF.

This sequence joins TRBV6-1 and TRBJ2-7; D not certain. The ends were cut back, 4 bases at V and 1 base at J, with 11 bases in the middle. Looked up from germline, CDR1 is MNHNS and CDR2 is SASEGT. The CDR3 covers 14 residues. CDR3 in DNA: TGTGCCAGCAGTGGATACACTACATCCTACGAGCAGTACTTC. Translation: CASSGYTTSYEQYF.

V usage is TRBV6-5 and J usage is TRBJ2-3; possibly TRBD2 for D (6 bases). The CDR3 loop spans 12 amino acids. Trimming took off 8 bases at V and 7 bases at J, with 13 bases between the two ends. The germline CDR1 and CDR2 sequences are MNHEY and SVGAGI. The CDR3 here is CASGSTSNTQYF. The CDR3 DNA is TGTGCCAGCGGATCTACTAGCAATACGCAGTATTTT.

Worth noting for this clone: A junction end diverges from the germline sequence, so it may reflect a read error. The chain has TRBV27 and TRBJ2-3; TRBD1 aligns across 7 bases. The CDR3 is made up of 14 amino acids. From germline, CDR1 is MNHEY and CDR2 SMNVEV (reference sequence). CDR3 region: CASNLRPRQGSQYF. DNA of the CDR3: TGTGCCAGCAATTTACGACCCCGACAGGGCTCGCAGTATTTT.

The chain joins TRBV5-8 to TRBJ1-2; 8 bases align to TRBD1. The junction had 14 bases not matched to a gene; V was cut back by 3 bases and J by 4 bases. Per germline, CDR1 SGHTS and CDR2 YDEGEE. The CDR3 length is 17 residues. The DNA of the CDR3 is TGTGCCAGCAGCTCCGGGACAGGTTTTTTTTGGTTCTATGGCTACACCTTC. Protein product: CASSSGTGFFWFYGYTF.

The rearrangement uses TRBV7-9 and TRBJ2-7, with a tentative D call TRBD2 (5 bases). The CDR3 runs 14 residues. V was shortened by 0 bases and J by 5 bases, with 11 bases between the two germline ends. CDR1 SEHNR and CDR2 FQNEAQ come from the germline V gene (reference sequence). The CDR3 loop is CASSLAVLSDEQYF. In DNA form, the CDR3 reads TGTGCCAGCAGCTTAGCAGTGCTTAGCGACGAGCAGTACTTC.

V is TRBV6-1 and J is TRBJ2-3, with D possibly matching TRBD1 (6 bases). The length of the CDR3 is 16 residues. V lost 3 bases, J lost 6 bases, and 19 bases lay in between. The germline V gene encodes CDR1 MNHNS and CDR2 SASEGT. The CDR3 loop reads CASSDITRTRGDTQYF. CDR3 DNA: TGTGCCAGCAGTGATATAACCCGGACAAGGGGGGATACGCAGTATTTT.

The genes are TRBV2 and TRBJ2-3, with TRBD1 as a possible D gene (5 bases). Trimming removed 7 bases at V and 1 base at J, with 12 bases between. The CDR3 is made up of 14 amino acids. Germline V CDR1 and CDR2: SNHLY, FYNNEI. As DNA, the CDR3 is TGTGCCAGCAAGGGGTGGGCGGGCACAGATACGCAGTATTTT. Its protein product is CASKGWAGTDTQYF.

This chain connects TRBV7-8 to TRBJ1-1, with 8 nucleotides matching TRBD1. The germline CDR1 and CDR2 sequences are SGHVS and FQNEAQ. After removal of 3 bases from V and 0 bases from J, the junction contained 6 bases not matched to a gene. This CDR3 spans 16 amino acids. CDR3 region: CASSFLTGALNTEAFF. CDR3 DNA sequence: TGTGCCAGCAGCTTCTTGACAGGGGCCCTGAACACTGAAGCTTTCTTT.

The V and J genes are TRBV5-4 and TRBJ2-2, with 8 bases matching TRBD1. Germline V gene data show CDR1 as SGHNT and CDR2 as YYREEE (reference sequence). CDR3 length equals 17 residues. Germline trimming cut 2 bases from V and 5 bases from J; bases unmatched to any gene: 11. CDR3 coding DNA: TGTGCCAGCAGCTTTGGACAGGGAGTCGTAGAGACCGGGGAGCTGTTTTTT. Translated, it gives CASSFGQGVVETGELFF.